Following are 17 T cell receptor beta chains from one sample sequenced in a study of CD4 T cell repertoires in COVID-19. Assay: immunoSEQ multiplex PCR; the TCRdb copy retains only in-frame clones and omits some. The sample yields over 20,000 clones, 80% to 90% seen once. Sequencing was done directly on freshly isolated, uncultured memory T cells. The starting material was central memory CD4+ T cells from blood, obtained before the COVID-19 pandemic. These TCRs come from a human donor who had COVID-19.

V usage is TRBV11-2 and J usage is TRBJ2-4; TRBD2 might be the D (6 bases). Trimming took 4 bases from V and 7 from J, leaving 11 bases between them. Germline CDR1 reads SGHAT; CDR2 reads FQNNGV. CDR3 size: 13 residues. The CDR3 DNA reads TGTGCCAGCAGCTCCGGGGGATGGAACATTCAGTACTTC. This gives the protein CASSSGGWNIQYF.

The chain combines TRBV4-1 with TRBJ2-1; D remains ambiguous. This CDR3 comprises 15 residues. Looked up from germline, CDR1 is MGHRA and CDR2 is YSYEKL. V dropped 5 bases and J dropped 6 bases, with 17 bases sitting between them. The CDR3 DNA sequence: TGCGCCAGCAGCTCTCTCCCCGTCCGGAGCAATGAGCAGTTCTTC. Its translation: CASSSLPVRSNEQFF.

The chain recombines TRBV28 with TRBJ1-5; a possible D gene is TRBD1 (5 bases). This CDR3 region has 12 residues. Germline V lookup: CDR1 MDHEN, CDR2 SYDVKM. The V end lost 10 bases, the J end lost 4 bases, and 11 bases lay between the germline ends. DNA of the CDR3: TGTGCCACAGGGACTGTAAATCAGCCCCAGCATTTT. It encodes CATGTVNQPQHF. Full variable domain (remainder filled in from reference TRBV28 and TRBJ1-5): DVKVTQSSRYLVKRTGEKVFLECVQDMDHENMFWYRQDPGLGLRLIYFSYDVKMKEKGDIPEGYSVSREKKERFSLILESASTNQTSMYLCATGTVNQPQHFGDGTRLSIL.

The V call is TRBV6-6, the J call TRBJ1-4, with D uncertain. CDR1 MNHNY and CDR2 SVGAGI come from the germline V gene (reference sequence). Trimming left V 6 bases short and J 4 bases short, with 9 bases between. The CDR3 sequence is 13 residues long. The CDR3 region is CASRGAHNEKLFF. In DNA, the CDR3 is TGTGCCAGCAGGGGCGCCCATAATGAAAAACTGTTTTTT.

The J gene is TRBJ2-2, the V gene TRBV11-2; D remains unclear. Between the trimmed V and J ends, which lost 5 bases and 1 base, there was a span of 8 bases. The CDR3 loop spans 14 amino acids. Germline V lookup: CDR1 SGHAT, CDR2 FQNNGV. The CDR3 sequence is CASSTYRNTGELFF. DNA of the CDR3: TGTGCCAGCAGCACCTACAGGAACACCGGGGAGCTGTTTTTT.

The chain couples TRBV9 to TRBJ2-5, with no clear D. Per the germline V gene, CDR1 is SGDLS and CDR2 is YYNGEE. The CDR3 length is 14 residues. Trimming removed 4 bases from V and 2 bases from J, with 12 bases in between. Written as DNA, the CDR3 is TGTGCCAGCAGCCAAGTGACTCCTCAAGAGACCCAGTACTTC. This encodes CASSQVTPQETQYF.

The CDR3 sequence is CASSLDSGFTYEQYF. The CDR3 bases are TGTGCCAGCAGCTTAGATAGCGGGTTTACCTACGAGCAGTACTTC. The J gene is TRBJ2-7, the V gene TRBV7-2; 7 bases map to TRBD2. Germline assignment: CDR1 SGHTA and CDR2 FQGNSA. This CDR3 is 15 amino acids long. Trimming removed 1 base from V and 2 bases from J; junction bases left unmatched: 5.

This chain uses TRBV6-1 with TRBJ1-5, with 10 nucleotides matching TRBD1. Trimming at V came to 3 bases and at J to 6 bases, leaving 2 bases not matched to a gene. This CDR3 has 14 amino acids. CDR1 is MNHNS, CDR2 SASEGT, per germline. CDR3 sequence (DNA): TGTGCCAGCAGTGACGGGGACAGGGGTCAGCCCCAGCATTTT. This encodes CASSDGDRGQPQHF.

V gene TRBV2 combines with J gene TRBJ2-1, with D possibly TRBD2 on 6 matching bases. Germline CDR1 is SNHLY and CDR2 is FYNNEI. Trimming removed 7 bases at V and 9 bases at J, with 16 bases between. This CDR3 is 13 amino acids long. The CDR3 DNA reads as TGTGCCAGCATACGGGAGACTAGGGGTGAGCAGTTCTTC. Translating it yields CASIRETRGEQFF.

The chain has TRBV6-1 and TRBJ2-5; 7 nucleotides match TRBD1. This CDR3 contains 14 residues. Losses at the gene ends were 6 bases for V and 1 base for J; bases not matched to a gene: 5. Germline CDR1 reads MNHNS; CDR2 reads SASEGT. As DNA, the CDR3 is TGTGCCAGCAGCCGGACAGGACTCCAAGAGACCCAGTACTTC. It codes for CASSRTGLQETQYF.

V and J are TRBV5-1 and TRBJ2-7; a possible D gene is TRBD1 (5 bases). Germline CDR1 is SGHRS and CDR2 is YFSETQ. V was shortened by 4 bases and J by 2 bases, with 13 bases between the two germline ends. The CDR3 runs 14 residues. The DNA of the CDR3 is TGCGCCAGCAGCCAGGGTCCCAGCACCTACGAGCAGTACTTC. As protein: CASSQGPSTYEQYF.

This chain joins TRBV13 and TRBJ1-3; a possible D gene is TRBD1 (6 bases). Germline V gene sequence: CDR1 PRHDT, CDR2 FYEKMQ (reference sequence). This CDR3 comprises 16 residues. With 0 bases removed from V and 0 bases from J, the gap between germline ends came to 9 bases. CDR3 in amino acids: CASSLGQGLSGNTIYF. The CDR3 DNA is TGTGCCAGCAGCTTAGGACAGGGCCTCTCTGGAAACACCATATATTTT.

The CDR3 DNA reads TGTGCCAGCAGGTCTTTACAGGCCTCTGGAAACACCATATATTTT. Translation gives CASRSLQASGNTIYF. The V gene is TRBV11-2, the J gene TRBJ1-3; D may be TRBD1 (5 bases). CDR1 is SGHAT and CDR2 is FQNNGV in the germline V gene. The CDR3 length is 15 residues. V lost 6 bases to trimming and J lost 0 bases, with 12 bases between them. The full variable domain, its missing parts supplied by reference TRBV11-2 and TRBJ1-3, is EAGVAQSPRYKIIEKRQSVAFWCNPISGHATLYWYQQILGQGPKLLIQFQNNGVVDDSQLPKDRFSAERLKGVDSTLKIQPAKLEDSAVYLCASRSLQASGNTIYFGEGSWLTVV.

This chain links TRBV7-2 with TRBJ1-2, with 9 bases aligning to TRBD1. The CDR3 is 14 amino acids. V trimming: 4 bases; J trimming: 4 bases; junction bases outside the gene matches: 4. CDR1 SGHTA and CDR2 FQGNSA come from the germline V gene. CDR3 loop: CASSSQGAGYGYTF. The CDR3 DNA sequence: TGTGCCAGCAGCTCACAGGGGGCCGGCTATGGCTACACCTTC.

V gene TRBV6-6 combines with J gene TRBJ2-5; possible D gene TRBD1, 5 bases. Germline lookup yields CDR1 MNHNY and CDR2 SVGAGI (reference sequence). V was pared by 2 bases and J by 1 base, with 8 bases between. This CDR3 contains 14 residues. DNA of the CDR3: TGTGCCAGCAGTTACGGGGCTTCCCAAGAGACCCAGTACTTC. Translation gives CASSYGASQETQYF.

In DNA, the CDR3 is TGCGCCAGCAGCGTCAGGGGGCCGCGGATGAACACTGAAGCTTTCTTT. This encodes CASSVRGPRMNTEAFF. The genes are TRBV5-1 and TRBJ1-1; 8 bases map to TRBD1. The germline gives CDR1 SGHRS, CDR2 YFSETQ. The CDR3 has 16 amino acids. Trimming took 4 bases from V and 0 from J; bases not matched to a gene: 8. Together with reference TRBV5-1 and TRBJ1-1, the CDR3 gives the full variable domain: KAGVTQTPRYLIKTRGQQVTLSCSPISGHRSVSWYQQTPGQGLQFLFEYFSETQRNKGNFPGRFSGRQFSNSRSEMNVSTLELGDSALYLCASSVRGPRMNTEAFFGQGTRLTVV.

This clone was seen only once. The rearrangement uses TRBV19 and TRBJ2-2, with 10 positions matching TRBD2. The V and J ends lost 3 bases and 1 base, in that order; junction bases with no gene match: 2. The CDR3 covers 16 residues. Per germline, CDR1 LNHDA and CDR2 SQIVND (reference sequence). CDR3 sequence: CASSIRLAGNTGELFF. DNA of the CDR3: TGTGCCAGTAGTATCCGACTAGCGGGGAACACCGGGGAGCTGTTTTTT.